This record looks at one TCR beta chain sequence and its context. Its cognate antigen is unknown. 13 Jbeta primers and 60 Vbeta primers were used for the PCR. The data were produced by immunoSEQ multiplex PCR, yet TCRdb's version contains in-frame clones alone and is incomplete. Among over 70,000 clones listed, 80% were seen once. These data originate in a study of cytomegalovirus exposure and HLA in healthy donors. The study's findings and limits: Most CMV-associated TCR beta chains were later found to appear HLA-restricted.

J was trimmed by 0 bases and V by 3 bases; bases with no gene match: 14. This CDR3 comprises 18 residues. CDR1 and CDR2 (germline): SGHNT, YYREEE (reference sequence). The source is a man aged 50-59 years in good health and CMV-seropositive. The sample consisted of PBMCs. J is TRBJ1-2 and V is TRBV5-4; 7 positions match TRBD1. As DNA, the CDR3 is TGTGCCAGCAGCTCCCAGACAGGGAGGTTCAATTCTAACTATGGCTACACCTTC. Its translation is CASSSQTGRFNSNYGYTF.